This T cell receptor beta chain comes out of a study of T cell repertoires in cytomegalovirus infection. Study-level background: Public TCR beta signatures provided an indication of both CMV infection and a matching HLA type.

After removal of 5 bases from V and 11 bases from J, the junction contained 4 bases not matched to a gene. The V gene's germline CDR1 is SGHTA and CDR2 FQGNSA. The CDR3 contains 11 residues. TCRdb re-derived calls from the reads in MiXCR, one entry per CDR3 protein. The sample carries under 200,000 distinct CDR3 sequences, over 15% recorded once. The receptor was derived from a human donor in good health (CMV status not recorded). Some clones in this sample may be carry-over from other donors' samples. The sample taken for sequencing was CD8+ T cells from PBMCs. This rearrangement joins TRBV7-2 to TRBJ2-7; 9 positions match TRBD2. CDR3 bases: TGTGCCAGCAGCCCGTCTAGCGGGAAGTACTTC. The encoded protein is CASSPSSGKYF.